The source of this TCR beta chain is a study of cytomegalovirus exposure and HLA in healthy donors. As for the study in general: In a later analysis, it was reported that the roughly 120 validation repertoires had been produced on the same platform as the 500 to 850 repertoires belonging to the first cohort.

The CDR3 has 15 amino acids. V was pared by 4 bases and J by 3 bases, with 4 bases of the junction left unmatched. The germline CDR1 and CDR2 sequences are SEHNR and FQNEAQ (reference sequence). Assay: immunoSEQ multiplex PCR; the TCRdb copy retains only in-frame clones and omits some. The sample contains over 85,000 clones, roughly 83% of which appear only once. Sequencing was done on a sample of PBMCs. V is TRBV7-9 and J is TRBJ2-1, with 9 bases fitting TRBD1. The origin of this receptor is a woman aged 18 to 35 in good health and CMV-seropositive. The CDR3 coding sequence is TGTGCCAGCAGCTCACAGGGGGCGGGCTACAATGAGCAGTTCTTC. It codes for CASSSQGAGYNEQFF.